Below are 25 T cell receptor beta chains sequenced from a single sample in a study of T cells in Graves' hyperthyroidism and ophthalmopathy. There were TCR beta CDR3 regions amplified from RNA transcripts. Primed by the HTBI set, a first-round RT-PCR was run on the TCR CDR3. MiXCR, run by TCRdb on the multiplex PCR reads, gives a single entry per CDR3 protein. Here the sample spans 530,000 or so distinct CDR3 sequences, approximately 17% being singletons. The specimen was blood. The source of these receptors is a woman in her late teens or twenties with Graves' ophthalmopathy.

This clonotype was seen repeatedly, ten times or more. This chain joins TRBV11-2 and TRBJ2-3; D unresolved. With 1 base removed from V and 3 bases from J, the gap between germline ends came to 11 bases. CDR1 and CDR2 from the germline V gene are SGHAT and FQNNGV. The CDR3 has 15 residues. CDR3 amino acids: CASSLVLSRTDTQYF. The CDR3 region has the DNA TGTGCCAGCAGCTTAGTTCTAAGTCGGACAGATACGCAGTATTTT.

The rearrangement joins TRBV6-5 to TRBJ1-1; unclear D gene. The CDR3 length is 15 residues. Trimming shortened V by 0 bases and J by 5 bases, and 13 bases separated the two germline ends. Germline V gene sequence: CDR1 MNHEY, CDR2 SVGAGI. CDR3 sequence (DNA): TGTGCCAGCAGTTACTCGGCGGGCGAGTTGACTGAAGCTTTCTTT. It encodes CASSYSAGELTEAFF.

This chain connects TRBV5-1 to TRBJ2-3; D is possibly TRBD2 (5 bases). The germline V gene has CDR1 SGHRS and CDR2 YFSETQ. V lost 3 bases and J 3 bases, leaving 11 bases between the germline ends. This CDR3 has 14 amino acids. The CDR3 DNA follows: TGCGCCAGCAGCTCCCGACCGGGAACAGATACGCAGTATTTT. It encodes CASSSRPGTDTQYF. The complete variable domain, with remaining parts taken from reference TRBV5-1 and TRBJ2-3, reads KAGVTQTPRYLIKTRGQQVTLSCSPISGHRSVSWYQQTPGQGLQFLFEYFSETQRNKGNFPGRFSGRQFSNSRSEMNVSTLELGDSALYLCASSSRPGTDTQYFGPGTRLTVL.

In its sample, this clonotype was seen many times. The rearrangement links TRBV11-2 to TRBJ2-7; 7 bases match TRBD1. Germline V CDR1 and CDR2: SGHAT, FQNNGV. The V and J ends lost 6 bases and 2 bases, in that order; junction bases with no gene match: 10. The CDR3 contains 15 residues. CDR3 bases: TGTGCCAGCAGGGCGCTAGGGACAGCTACCTACGAGCAGTACTTC. Encoded protein: CASRALGTATYEQYF.

This chain joins TRBV2 and TRBJ2-5; 10 bases line up with TRBD1. This CDR3 has 16 residues. The ends lost 7 bases at V and 7 bases at J; junction bases unmatched: 15. Germline CDR1 reads SNHLY; CDR2 reads FYNNEI. The CDR3, as DNA: TGTGCCAGCACCGAAGGAGGGCGACAGGGGGCAGGGACCCAGTACTTC. This sequence encodes CASTEGGRQGAGTQYF.

The rearrangement links TRBV19 to TRBJ2-1, with TRBD1 identical over 7 bases. Trimming took 6 bases from V and 7 from J; bases not matched to a gene: 12. The V gene's germline CDR1 is LNHDA and CDR2 SQIVND (reference sequence). The CDR3 has 15 residues. CDR3 in DNA: TGTGCCAGTAGAAAGAACAGGGGACCCGGGAATGAGCAGTTCTTC. It yields the protein CASRKNRGPGNEQFF.

The V gene is TRBV20-1, the J gene TRBJ2-5; 8 bases are shared with TRBD1. CDR1 and CDR2 (germline): DFQATT, SNEGSKA (reference sequence). The CDR3 totals 14 residues. V shed 5 bases and J 3 bases; nucleotides not matched to a gene: 8. The DNA of the CDR3 is TGCAGTGCTTCCCCCCGGACAGGGAAAGAGACCCAGTACTTC. Translated: CSASPRTGKETQYF.

This clonotype showed up many times. One junction end disagrees with the germline gene, perhaps due to a read error. The chain couples TRBV5-1 to TRBJ1-6; D unclear. Germline values: CDR1 SGHRS, CDR2 YFSETQ. The CDR3 runs 13 residues. The CDR3 DNA reads as TGTGCCAGCAGTTTCGAGGGAAATTCACCCCTCCACTTT. This codes for CASSFEGNSPLHF. Based on the CDR3 plus reference TRBV5-1 and TRBJ1-6, the full variable domain is KAGVTQTPRYLIKTRGQQVTLSCSPISGHRSVSWYQQTPGQGLQFLFEYFSETQRNKGNFPGRFSGRQFSNSRSEMNVSTLELGDSALYLCASSFEGNSPLHFGNGTRLTVT.

This clonotype was found many times. The chain carries TRBV6-1 and TRBJ1-6; D may be TRBD1 (5 bases). Trimming left V 6 bases short and J 7 bases short, with 16 bases between. Germline values: CDR1 MNHNS, CDR2 SASEGT. The CDR3 runs 15 residues. The CDR3 DNA reads as TGTGCCAGCAGCCCACGGGGCAGGGACAATTCACCCCTCCACTTT. It yields the protein CASSPRGRDNSPLHF.

This chain links TRBV4-1 with TRBJ2-1, with TRBD2 as a possible D gene (6 bases). This CDR3 spans 19 amino acids. V shed 5 bases and J shed 5 bases, with 28 bases lying between them. CDR1 MGHRA and CDR2 YSYEKL come from the germline V gene. The CDR3 DNA follows: TGCGCCAGCAGCGTCCGAGGGTCGACGGGCCTAGCGATAAACAATGAGCAGTTCTTC. Its protein product is CASSVRGSTGLAINNEQFF.

This clonotype was seen repeatedly, ten times or more. The rearrangement links TRBV19 to TRBJ1-1; the match to TRBD1 covers 10 bases. The trim removed 6 bases at V and 4 bases at J, leaving 11 bases unmatched. The germline CDR1 and CDR2 sequences are LNHDA and SQIVND (reference sequence). The CDR3 has 16 residues. The CDR3 DNA reads TGTGCCAGTAGAATTTTAAGACAGGGGGCCGTCACTGAAGCTTTCTTT. Its protein product is CASRILRQGAVTEAFF.

This clonotype was seen ten or more times. This rearrangement joins TRBV7-3 to TRBJ2-1; D gene ambiguous. V was clipped by 5 bases and J by 6 bases, with 14 bases between them. The CDR3 has 14 residues. From germline, CDR1 is SGHTA and CDR2 FQGTGA. The CDR3 bases are TGTGCCAGCAGCCAGGCGGCAGTTTCCAATGAGCAGTTCTTC. Its protein is CASSQAAVSNEQFF.

This clonotype was recorded many times. V and J are TRBV2 and TRBJ1-1; tentatively, D is TRBD1 (6 bases). The CDR3 runs 12 residues. Trimming pared 8 bases from V and 2 bases from J, leaving 9 bases between. Per germline, CDR1 SNHLY and CDR2 FYNNEI. The CDR3 loop reads CASRQDNTEAFF. The CDR3 region has the DNA TGTGCCAGCCGACAGGATAACACTGAAGCTTTCTTT.

The chain recombines TRBV29-1 with TRBJ1-1; D not resolved. Germline CDR1 and CDR2: SQVTM and ANQGSEA. This CDR3 region has 10 residues. V was shortened by 7 bases and J by 3 bases, with 6 bases between the two germline ends. The CDR3, as DNA: TGCAGCGGCTACTACACTGAAGCTTTCTTT. Translating it yields CSGYYTEAFF.

This clonotype has at least ten counts. J is TRBJ2-1 and V is TRBV5-1, with 7 bases fitting TRBD2. The germline V gene encodes CDR1 SGHRS and CDR2 YFSETQ. The V and J ends lost 3 bases and 0 bases, in that order; junction bases with no gene match: 6. The CDR3 spans 16 residues. CDR3 coding DNA: TGCGCCAGCAGCTCCAAACTAGCGAGCTCCTACAATGAGCAGTTCTTC. This encodes CASSSKLASSYNEQFF.

This clonotype has a handful of counts. The chain recombines TRBV12-3 or TRBV12-4 with TRBJ1-1, with TRBD1 as a possible D gene (5 bases). Trimming took off 2 bases at V and 3 bases at J, with 10 bases between the two ends. The CDR3 length is 14 residues. The CDR3 reads CASSLLDTDTEAFF. The CDR3, as DNA: TGTGCCAGCAGTTTATTGGACACCGACACTGAAGCTTTCTTT.

The sample holds many counts of this clonotype. The gene calls are TRBV5-1 and TRBJ1-1; perhaps TRBD1 as D (5 bases). Trimming took 2 bases from V and 3 from J, leaving 8 bases between them. Germline V gene lookup returns CDR1 SGHRS and CDR2 YFSETQ. The length of the CDR3 is 13 residues. CDR3 loop: CASSFAGDTEAFF. CDR3 DNA: TGCGCCAGCAGCTTTGCGGGGGACACTGAAGCTTTCTTT.

At least ten counts were recorded for this clonotype. One junction end disagrees with the germline gene, perhaps due to a read error. The chain joins TRBV28 to TRBJ2-1, with TRBD2 matching over 7 bases. Germline CDR1 and CDR2: MDHEN and SYDVKM. The CDR3 runs to 17 residues. The CDR3 spells CASSFSASGGTYDEQFF. The CDR3 nucleotides read TGTGCCAGCAGTTTTAGTGCGTCGGGAGGTACCTACGATGAGCAGTTCTTC.

V usage is TRBV27 and J usage is TRBJ2-1, with TRBD1 identical over 10 bases. This CDR3 spans 15 amino acids. From germline, CDR1 is MNHEY and CDR2 SMNVEV (reference sequence). After removal of 8 bases from V and 7 bases from J, the junction contained 11 bases not matched to a gene. Here the CDR3 DNA reads TGTGCCAGCCGATATCGGTCGGGACAGGGGAATGAGCAGTTCTTC. Translating it yields CASRYRSGQGNEQFF.

This chain connects TRBV6-5 to TRBJ1-5, with 7 nucleotides matching TRBD1. CDR1 is MNHEY and CDR2 is SVGAGI in the germline V gene. V gave up 4 bases and J gave up 5 bases; unmatched junction bases: 5. The CDR3 is made up of 14 amino acids. The CDR3 nucleotides read TGTGCCAGCAGTTCAGGGGGAGGTCATCAGCCCCAGCATTTT. Translated: CASSSGGGHQPQHF.

This clonotype has a handful of counts. The rearrangement joins TRBV24-1 to TRBJ1-5; D is unresolved. With 4 bases removed from V and 7 bases from J, the gap between germline ends came to 13 bases. The CDR3 has 14 residues. The germline V gene encodes CDR1 KGHDR and CDR2 SFDVKD. The CDR3 loop reads CATSDLPEGQPQHF. The CDR3 DNA is TGTGCCACCAGTGACCTCCCGGAAGGCCAGCCCCAGCATTTT.

This clonotype was observed a handful of times. The V call is TRBV5-1, the J call TRBJ2-2, with 11 positions matching TRBD2. In germline, CDR1 is SGHRS, CDR2 YFSETQ. Trimming removed 4 bases from V and 6 bases from J; junction bases left unmatched: 11. This CDR3 has 17 amino acids. CDR3 residues: CASSPHLAGGLPGELFF. In DNA form, the CDR3 reads TGCGCCAGCAGCCCGCACTTAGCGGGGGGGCTGCCCGGGGAGCTGTTTTTT.

This clonotype was detected many times. This rearrangement joins TRBV2 to TRBJ1-2, with 8 bases identical to TRBD1. The V and J ends lost 1 base and 3 bases, in that order; junction bases with no gene match: 13. Per germline, CDR1 SNHLY and CDR2 FYNNEI. The length of the CDR3 is 18 residues. The CDR3 loop is CASSEELLGDRGDYGYTF. CDR3 nucleotide sequence: TGTGCCAGCAGTGAAGAGTTACTTGGAGACAGGGGTGACTATGGCTACACCTTC.

The table lists this clonotype with many counts. The V and J genes are TRBV12-5 and TRBJ2-5; 10 bases map to TRBD1. In germline, CDR1 is LGHNT, CDR2 FRNRAP. Trimming removed 3 bases from V and 4 bases from J; junction bases left unmatched: 8. The CDR3 covers 16 residues. CDR3 DNA: TGTGCTAGTGGTTTTGGGGACAGGGGACGGCGAGAGACCCAGTACTTC. It specifies CASGFGDRGRRETQYF.

This clonotype was detected only a few times. The chain carries TRBV5-1 and TRBJ2-5; TRBD2 might be the D (5 bases). The CDR3 length is 14 residues. CDR1 is SGHRS and CDR2 is YFSETQ in the germline V gene. V was clipped by 3 bases and J by 2 bases, with 11 bases between them. The chain's CDR3 is CASSWTLIQETQYF. Written as DNA, the CDR3 is TGCGCCAGCAGCTGGACTCTAATTCAAGAGACCCAGTACTTC. Together with reference TRBV5-1 and TRBJ2-5, the CDR3 gives the full variable domain: KAGVTQTPRYLIKTRGQQVTLSCSPISGHRSVSWYQQTPGQGLQFLFEYFSETQRNKGNFPGRFSGRQFSNSRSEMNVSTLELGDSALYLCASSWTLIQETQYFGPGTRLLVL.